This T cell receptor (beta chain) emerged from a study of monozygotic twins with inflammatory bowel disease. Notes on the study in general: Discrimination among different T cell subtypes was not achievable. A single strong clonotype or signal linked to IBD was not supported.

With respect to this clonotype: Antigen specificity is unknown.

This CDR3 has 15 amino acids. Germline-derived CDR1 and CDR2 are KGHDR and SFDVKD. TCRdb re-analyzed the 5' RACE reads; it lists each CDR3 protein once, without DNA. This sample's table has roughly 150,000 distinct CDR3 sequences. Phlebotomy per donor yielded a single 2.5 ml blood sample. The clonotype was recovered from a human donor with ulcerative colitis or Crohn's disease, or a healthy co-twin of an affected twin (not recorded which). The chain links TRBV24-1 to TRBJ2-1; TCRdb designates TRBD2, a call that cannot be tested without DNA. Source material: blood. CDR3 in amino acids: CATSESGVKRYEQFF.